This record covers a single T cell receptor beta chain. This clonotype was counted at least ten times. What this receptor recognizes is not known. Per-base qualities were not stored, and no clone one base away is much larger. Library preparation employed multiplex PCR. The sequencer listed for this sample is Illumina HiSeq 4000. CDR3 regions were amplified by Arm-PCR with iRepertoire HTBI primers to construct TCR beta libraries. Before sequencing, the PCR products underwent gel purification. From the authors' description of their analysis: Gene usage analysis of CDR3 amino acid clonotypes relied on the approximately 62 TRBV and 13 to 15 TRBJ segments identified across samples. Filtered high-quality paired reads were merged into contigs using COPE and FqMerger. BLAST was used to align contigs to IMGT TRBV, TRBD and TRBJ reference genes, and CDR3 was defined according to IMGT. Any clonotype with a frequency above 0.1% was counted as a highly expanded clone. Shannon entropy was used to measure repertoire diversity, and the Gini coefficient was used to measure V-J evenness. Clonotypes shared by more than one individual were considered public. In TCRdb, the public reads were trimmed at Q25 with fastp and aligned with MiXCR, with productive beta chains retained. Rows matching on CDR3 protein sequence are summarized as one entry with the most common DNA and genes. The V and J calls were not made by the authors but by TCRdb's processing. The sample table lists 360,000 or so distinct CDR3 sequences, 15% to 20% of them with a count of one. The ten largest make up about 19% of the sample.

The sample comes from a study of regulatory T cells in long-lasting Graves disease (dated by TCRdb to the early 2020s). Turning to the overall study: Patients with newly diagnosed Graves' disease had been on antithyroid drugs for under 3 months. Patients with persistent Graves' disease were compared with patients with newly diagnosed Graves' disease using TCR sequencing and RNA sequencing of peripheral blood. The study took place in China and was registered as a clinical trial. A total of some 35 samples underwent TCR sequencing, from about 13 patients with persistent Graves' disease and around 20 patients with newly diagnosed Graves' disease. Results and caveats for the whole study, not just this receptor: The study examined only peripheral blood because the primary lesion, thyroid tissue, could not be accessed. A larger number of public clonotypes was shared among persistent patients (around 2,500) than among newly diagnosed patients (around 880). Compared with newly diagnosed patients, patients with persistent Graves' disease had lower TCR Shannon entropy and fewer highly expanded clones, which suggests clonal expansion. The authors noted that the small sample size was a limitation that may lower accuracy. Only the TCR beta chain was sequenced and analyzed. Preferential use of TRBV28, TRBJ1-2 and TRBJ2-5 was observed in persistent disease, whereas TRBV20-1 and TRBJ2-1 were favored in newly diagnosed disease.

The CDR3, from cysteine to phenylalanine, totals 12 residues. The sequence is cut down to CDR3 DNA, 36 bases in frame from base 1. Deletion took 6 bases off V and 2 bases off J, with a span of 5 bases between the germline ends. Via the germline V gene, CDR1 is SNHLY and CDR2 FYNNEI. Reading the label with the study, this specimen's time point is: newly diagnosed GD, antithyroid drugs for less than 3 months. RNA was extracted from PBMCs in TRIzol for both TCR sequencing and RNA sequencing. The diagnosis of Graves' disease followed American Thyroid Association guidelines. Recruitment of patients was carried out at an endocrinology department in Xi'an, China. From each patient, roughly 9 milliliters of peripheral blood was collected into an EDTA anticoagulant tube. Ficoll Paque Plus density gradient separation was used to isolate PBMCs, and no further T cell sorting was done. An Agilent 2100 Bioanalyzer and agarose gel were used to assess RNA quality, and a NanoDrop 2000 was used to measure RNA concentration.

These data also featured in a second study, about T cells in Graves' hyperthyroidism and ophthalmopathy. From the second report: A patient counted as having stable Graves' hyperthyroidism if no progression to ophthalmopathy occurred over 18 months of follow-up. Hyperthyroidism patients were newly diagnosed, with disease duration under 2 months, and aged 18 to 65 years. Any patient with an uncontrolled infection, another autoimmune disease, pregnancy or lactation was excluded. Diagnoses were based on clinical symptoms, serum thyroxine and TRAb, thyroid ultrasound and orbital computed tomography. The TCR CDR3 was subjected to a first round of RT-PCR using the HTBI primer set and the Qiagen OneStep RT-PCR kit. Most expanded thyroid clonotypes (frequency above 0.001) were also detected in blood, a finding suggesting that blood repertoires may reflect thyroid immune responses. In cross-validation, a model built on a 13 V-J signature told ophthalmopathy apart from stable hyperthyroidism with 87.88% sensitivity and approximately 81% specificity, and in testing the same model reached 80%/75%. In validation, the model predicted progression to ophthalmopathy with 65% to 71% sensitivity and roughly 72% specificity, a median of about 6 months before onset. To identify distinguishing TCR V-J signatures, a discovery cohort of 90 to 100 patients was used, comprising 43 with Graves' ophthalmopathy and roughly 60 with stable Graves' hyperthyroidism. Prospective prediction of ophthalmopathy was tested in an independent validation cohort of fewer than 20 hyperthyroidism patients and 17 patients who later progressed to ophthalmopathy. The 100 or so discovery patients were divided at random into training and test sets in a 7:3 ratio. The study also compared thyroid tissue and blood T-cell repertoires from a handful of Graves' hyperthyroidism patients. Once sampling was done, hyperthyroidism patients were given methimazole at a starting dose of 30 mg daily, whereas ophthalmopathy patients were given high-dose intravenous methylprednisolone. A second multiplex PCR round built the libraries, followed by size selection and purification. Sequencing of the libraries was done on an Illumina HiSeq2000 using paired-end 100 bp reads. Raw data were processed with SOAPnuke, discarding reads with adapters, uncalled bases, mean Phred below 15, or no exact constant-primer or identifier match. COPE v1.2.5 was used to merge high-quality paired reads, and clonotypes were defined as unique nucleotide sequences. Clonotypes were aligned to IMGT TRBV, TRBD and TRBJ reference segments using MiTCR v1.1. Analysis was restricted to V-J combinations with a frequency above 0.0001, which covered over 98% of repertoires. The TCS score was defined as the ratio of F50 (clonal expansion) to E x V (chaos), calculated using BLOSUM62-based TCRdist between CDR3 peptides within each V-J. Welch's t-statistics and random forest reduced around 510 V-J features to under 15, which were used in a naive Bayes classifier (R e1071). No statistical method was used to fix the sample size in advance, and group allocation was not hidden from the investigators. TCR Vbeta CDR3 sequencing of roughly 140 peripheral blood samples (43 ophthalmopathy, approximately 80 hyperthyroidism and approximately 17 progressor patients) is reported in the paper.

The sequences come from peripheral blood mononuclear cells (PBMCs), collected at new diagnosis, from a patient treated with antithyroid drugs. The TCR comes from a woman under 30 with Graves disease. Donor details come from another sample of the same person, matched by shared clones. The rearranged chain carries TRBV2 and TRBJ1-3; confidence is insufficient to name the D gene. The DNA sequence follows: TGTGCCAGCAGCCGTACTGGAAACACCATATATTTT. Translated, it reads CASSRTGNTIYF.